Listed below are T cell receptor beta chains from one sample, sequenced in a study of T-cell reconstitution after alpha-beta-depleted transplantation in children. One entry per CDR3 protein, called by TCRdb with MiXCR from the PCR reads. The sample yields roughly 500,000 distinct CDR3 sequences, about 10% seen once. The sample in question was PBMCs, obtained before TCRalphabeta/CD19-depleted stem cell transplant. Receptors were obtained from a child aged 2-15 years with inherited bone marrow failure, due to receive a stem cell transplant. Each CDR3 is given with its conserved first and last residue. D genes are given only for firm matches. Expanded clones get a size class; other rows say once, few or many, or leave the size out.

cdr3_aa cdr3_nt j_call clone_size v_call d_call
CASSHPHPHGNEQYF TGTGCCAGCAGCCACCCCCACCCCCACGGCAACGAGCAGTACTTC TRBJ2-7 . TRBV7-2 .
CASSLTSGDSLEQYF TGTGCCAGCAGCCTTACTAGCGGGGATTCTCTCGAGCAGTACTTC TRBJ2-7 many TRBV7-2 TRBD2
CASSPYELGNEQFF TGCGCCAGCAGCCCCTATGAACTAGGGAATGAGCAGTTCTTC TRBJ2-1 many TRBV4-3 .
CASSWMNTEAFF TGCGCCAGCAGTTGGATGAACACTGAAGCTTTCTTT TRBJ1-1 . TRBV10-2 .
CASSFRVWGAEQYF TGTGCCAGCAGCTTCCGGGTCTGGGGCGCCGAGCAGTACTTC TRBJ2-7 many TRBV7-2 .
CSVVGAGNEKLFF TGCAGCGTTGTCGGTGCGGGGAATGAAAAACTGTTTTTT TRBJ1-4 many TRBV29-1 .
CASSQEWGTNQPQHF TGCGCCAGCAGCCAAGAGTGGGGAACTAATCAGCCCCAGCATTTT TRBJ1-5 once TRBV4-1 .
CASSFQGVTYEQYF TGTGCCAGCAGCTTCCAAGGGGTCACCTACGAGCAGTACTTC TRBJ2-7 many TRBV11-2 .
CSARISGTYEQYF TGCAGTGCTAGAATTAGCGGTACCTACGAGCAGTACTTC TRBJ2-7 many TRBV20-1 .
CASTLTGNQYF TGCGCCAGCACTCTGACAGGGAACCAGTACTTC TRBJ2-5 few TRBV23-1 TRBD1